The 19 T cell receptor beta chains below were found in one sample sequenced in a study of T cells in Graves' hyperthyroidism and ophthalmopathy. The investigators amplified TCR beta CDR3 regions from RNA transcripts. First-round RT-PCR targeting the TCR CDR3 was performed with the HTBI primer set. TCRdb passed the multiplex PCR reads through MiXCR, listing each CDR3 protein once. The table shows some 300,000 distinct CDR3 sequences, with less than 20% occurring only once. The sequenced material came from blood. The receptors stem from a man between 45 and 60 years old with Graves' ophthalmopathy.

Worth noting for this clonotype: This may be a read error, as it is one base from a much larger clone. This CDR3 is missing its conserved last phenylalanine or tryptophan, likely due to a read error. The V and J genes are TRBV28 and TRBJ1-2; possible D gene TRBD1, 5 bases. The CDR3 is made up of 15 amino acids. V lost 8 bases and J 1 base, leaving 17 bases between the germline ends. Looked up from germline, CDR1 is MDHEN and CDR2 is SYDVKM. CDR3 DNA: TGTGCCAGCGGCCAGGGAGGAGGGGTTAACTATGGCTACACCCTC. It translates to CASGQGGGVNYGYTL.

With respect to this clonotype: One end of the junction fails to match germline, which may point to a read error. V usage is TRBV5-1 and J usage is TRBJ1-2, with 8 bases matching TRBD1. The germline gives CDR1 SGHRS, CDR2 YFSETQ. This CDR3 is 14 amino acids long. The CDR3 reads CASSSDRVDSGYTF. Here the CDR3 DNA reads TGTGCCAGCAGTTCGGACAGGGTGGATAGTGGCTACACCTTC.

The CDR3 loop is CATRYKGTEAFF. The CDR3 DNA reads TGTGCCACTAGGTATAAGGGAACTGAAGCTTTCTTT. This chain links TRBV19 with TRBJ1-1; no firm D call. There are 12 residues in the CDR3. V was cut by 10 bases and J by 5 bases, with 14 bases left in between. Germline assignment: CDR1 LNHDA and CDR2 SQIVND (reference sequence).

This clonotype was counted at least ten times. As DNA, the CDR3 is TGTGCCAGCAGCTTGGCCTGGGGGGGGGGGGACGATACGCAGTATTTT. Residues: CASSLAWGGGDDTQYF. This chain connects TRBV11-2 to TRBJ2-3; 7 bases line up with TRBD2. Germline loops: CDR1 SGHAT, CDR2 FQNNGV. CDR3 length: 16 amino acids. Unmatched junction bases numbered 12, after V lost 3 bases and J lost 6 bases.

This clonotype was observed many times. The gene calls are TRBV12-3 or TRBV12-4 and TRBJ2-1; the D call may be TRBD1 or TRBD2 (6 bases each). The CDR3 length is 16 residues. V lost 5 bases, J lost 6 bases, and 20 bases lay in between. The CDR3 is CASSLAMIGGGNEQFF. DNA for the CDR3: TGTGCCAGCAGTCTCGCTATGATCGGAGGGGGCAATGAGCAGTTCTTC.

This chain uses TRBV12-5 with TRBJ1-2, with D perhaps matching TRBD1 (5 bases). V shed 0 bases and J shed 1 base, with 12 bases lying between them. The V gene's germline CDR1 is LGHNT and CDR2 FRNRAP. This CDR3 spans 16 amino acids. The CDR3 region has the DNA TGTGCTAGTGGTTTGGTACAGGTAGGCCGTAACTATGGCTACACCTTC. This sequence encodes CASGLVQVGRNYGYTF.

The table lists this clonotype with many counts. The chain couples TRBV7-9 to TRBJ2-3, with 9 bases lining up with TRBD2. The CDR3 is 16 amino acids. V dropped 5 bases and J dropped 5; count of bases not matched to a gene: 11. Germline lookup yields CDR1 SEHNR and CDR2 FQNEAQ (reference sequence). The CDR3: CASSNVAGGPLDTQYF. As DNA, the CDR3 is TGTGCCAGCAGCAACGTGGCGGGAGGGCCGCTAGATACGCAGTATTTT. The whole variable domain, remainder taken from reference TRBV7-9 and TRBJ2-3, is DTGVSQNPRHKITKRGQNVTFRCDPISEHNRLYWYRQTLGQGPEFLTYFQNEAQLEKSRLLSDRFSAERPKGSFSTLEIQRTEQGDSAMYLCASSNVAGGPLDTQYFGPGTRLTVL.

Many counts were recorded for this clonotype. CDR3 nucleotide sequence: TGCGCCAGCAGCCCGCTAGCGGGAGGAACAGATACGCAGTATTTT. This gives the protein CASSPLAGGTDTQYF. The rearrangement joins TRBV5-1 to TRBJ2-3; 11 bases align to TRBD2. Germline V gene sequence: CDR1 SGHRS, CDR2 YFSETQ. This CDR3 is 15 amino acids long. Trimming at V came to 4 bases and at J to 3 bases, leaving 4 bases not matched to a gene.

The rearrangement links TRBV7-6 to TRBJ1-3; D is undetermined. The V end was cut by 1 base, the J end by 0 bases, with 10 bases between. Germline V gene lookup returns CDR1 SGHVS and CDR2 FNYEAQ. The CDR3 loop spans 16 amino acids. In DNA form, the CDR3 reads TGTGCCAGCAGCTTAGGTGCCGCCCTCTCTGGAAACACCATATATTTT. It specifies CASSLGAALSGNTIYF.

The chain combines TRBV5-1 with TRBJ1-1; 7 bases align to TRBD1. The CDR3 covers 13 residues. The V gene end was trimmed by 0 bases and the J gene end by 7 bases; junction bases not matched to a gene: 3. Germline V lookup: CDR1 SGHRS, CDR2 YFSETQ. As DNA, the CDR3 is TGCGCCAGCAGCTTGGGACAGGGCGGTGAAGCTTTCTTT. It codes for CASSLGQGGEAFF.

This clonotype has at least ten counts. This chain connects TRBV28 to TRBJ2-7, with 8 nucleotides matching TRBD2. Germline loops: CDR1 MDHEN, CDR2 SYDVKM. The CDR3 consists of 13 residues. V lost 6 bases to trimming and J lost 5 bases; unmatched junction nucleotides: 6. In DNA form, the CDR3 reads TGTGCCAGCAGACCTAGCGGGTCCCACGAGCAGTACTTC. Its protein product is CASRPSGSHEQYF.

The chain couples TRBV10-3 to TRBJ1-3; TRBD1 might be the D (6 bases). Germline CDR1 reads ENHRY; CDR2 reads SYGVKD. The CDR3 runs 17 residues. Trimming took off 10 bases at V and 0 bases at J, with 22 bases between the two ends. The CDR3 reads CATLEPRDTTSGNTIYF. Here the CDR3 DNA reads TGTGCCACCTTAGAACCTAGGGACACCACCTCTGGAAACACCATATATTTT.

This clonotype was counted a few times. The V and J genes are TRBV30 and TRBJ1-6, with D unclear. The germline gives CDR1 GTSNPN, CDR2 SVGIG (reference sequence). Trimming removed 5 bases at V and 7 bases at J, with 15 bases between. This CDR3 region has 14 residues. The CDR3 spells CAWSVPTPNSPLHF. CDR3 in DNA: TGTGCCTGGTCGGTACCTACGCCCAATTCACCCCTCCACTTT. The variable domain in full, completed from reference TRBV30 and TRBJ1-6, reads SQTIHQWPATLVQPVGSPLSLECTVEGTSNPNLYWYRQAAGRGLQLLFYSVGIGQISSEVPQNLSASRPQDRQFILSSKKLLLSDSGFYLCAWSVPTPNSPLHFGNGTRLTVT.

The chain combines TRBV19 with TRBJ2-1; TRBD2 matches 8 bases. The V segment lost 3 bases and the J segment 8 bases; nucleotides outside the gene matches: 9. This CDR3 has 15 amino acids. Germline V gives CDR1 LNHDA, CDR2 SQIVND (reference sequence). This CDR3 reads CASSIFPGLDHEQFF. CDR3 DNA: TGTGCCAGTAGTATCTTCCCGGGACTAGATCATGAGCAGTTCTTC.

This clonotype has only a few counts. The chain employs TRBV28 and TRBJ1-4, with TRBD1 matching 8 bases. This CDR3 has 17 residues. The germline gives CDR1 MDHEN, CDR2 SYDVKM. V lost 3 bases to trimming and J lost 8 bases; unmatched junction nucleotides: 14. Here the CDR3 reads CASSFRPGGRVREKLFF. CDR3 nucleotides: TGTGCCAGCAGTTTTAGGCCAGGGGGCCGGGTAAGGGAAAAACTGTTTTTT.

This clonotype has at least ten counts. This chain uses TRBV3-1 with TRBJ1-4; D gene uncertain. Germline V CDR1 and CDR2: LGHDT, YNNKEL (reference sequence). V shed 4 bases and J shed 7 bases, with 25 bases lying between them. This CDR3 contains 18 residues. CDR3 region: CASSPLFTPGELGEKLFF. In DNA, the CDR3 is TGTGCCAGCAGCCCTCTCTTTACCCCGGGAGAATTAGGTGAAAAACTGTTTTTT.

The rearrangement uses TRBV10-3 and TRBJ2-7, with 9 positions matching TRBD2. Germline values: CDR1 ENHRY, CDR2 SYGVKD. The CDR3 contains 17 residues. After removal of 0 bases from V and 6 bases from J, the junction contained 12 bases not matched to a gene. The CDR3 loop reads CAISESVTSGTTGEQYF. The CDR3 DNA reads TGTGCCATCAGTGAGTCAGTGACTAGCGGTACGACGGGCGAGCAGTACTTC.

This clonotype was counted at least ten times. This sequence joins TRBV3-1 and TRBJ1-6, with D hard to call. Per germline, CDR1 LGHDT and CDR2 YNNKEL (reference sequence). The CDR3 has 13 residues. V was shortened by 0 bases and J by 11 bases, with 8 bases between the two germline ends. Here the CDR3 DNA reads TGTGCCAGCAGCCAAGAGGGAGGGACACCCCTCCACTTT. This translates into CASSQEGGTPLHF.

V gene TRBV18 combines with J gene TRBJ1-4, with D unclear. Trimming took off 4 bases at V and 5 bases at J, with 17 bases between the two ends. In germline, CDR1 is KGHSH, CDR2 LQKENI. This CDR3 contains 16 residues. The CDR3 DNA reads TGTGCCAGCTCACGAGAGGAAGGGCAAGCGAATGAAAAACTGTTTTTT. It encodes CASSREEGQANEKLFF.